A selection of T cell receptor beta chains follows, all from one sample in a study of blood T cell repertoires in COVID-19. Using immunoSEQ multiplex PCR, the repertoire was profiled, and TCRdb retains in-frame clones only, with some absent. This sample has about 94,000 clones, with roughly 80% found just once. The sequencing sample was made of peripheral blood. The source is a human donor in a cohort sampled during active COVID-19. CDR3s include the opening cysteine and the closing phenylalanine or tryptophan. D genes are given only for firm matches. A row's size may be missing; if present it is once, few, many or a size class.

clone size: .; D gene: .; V gene: TRBV28; J gene: TRBJ2-7; CDR3 protein: CASSPRTGGAPWQYF; CDR3 DNA: TGTGCCAGCAGTCCCCGGACAGGAGGGGCCCCGTGGCAGTACTTC
clone size: few; D gene: .; V gene: TRBV3-1/TRBV3-2; J gene: TRBJ2-2; CDR3 protein: CASSQGGRELFF; CDR3 DNA: TGTGCCAGCAGCCAGGGGGGAAGGGAGCTGTTTTTT
clone size: .; D gene: .; V gene: TRBV7-2; J gene: TRBJ1-1; CDR3 protein: CASSFLGGLNTEAFF; CDR3 DNA: TGTGCCAGCAGCTTCTTAGGGGGTTTGAACACTGAAGCTTTCTTT
clone size: .; D gene: TRBD1; V gene: TRBV28; J gene: TRBJ1-5; CDR3 protein: CASSFGQVSQPQHF; CDR3 DNA: TGTGCCAGCAGTTTCGGACAGGTTAGCCAGCCCCAGCATTTT
clone size: .; D gene: .; V gene: TRBV18; J gene: TRBJ1-1; CDR3 protein: CASSRNWEPTEAFF; CDR3 DNA: TGTGCCAGCTCACGAAATTGGGAGCCCACTGAAGCTTTCTTT
clone size: .; D gene: .; V gene: TRBV6-4; J gene: TRBJ1-5; CDR3 protein: CASSDSFIGGIVGNQPQHF; CDR3 DNA: TGTGCCAGCAGTGACTCATTTATAGGGGGTATAGTAGGCAATCAGCCCCAGCATTTT
clone size: .; D gene: .; V gene: TRBV6-5; J gene: TRBJ1-2; CDR3 protein: CASSSAGAGNGYTF; CDR3 DNA: TGTGCCAGCAGTTCCGCGGGGGCTGGTAACGGCTACACCTTC
clone size: .; D gene: .; V gene: TRBV11-2; J gene: TRBJ1-2; CDR3 protein: CASSLEGLDYTF; CDR3 DNA: TGTGCCAGCAGCCTGGAGGGTTTGGACTACACCTTC
clone size: .; D gene: TRBD1; V gene: TRBV19; J gene: TRBJ1-1; CDR3 protein: CASSLGDDRGWEAFF; CDR3 DNA: TGTGCCAGTAGTCTGGGAGACGACAGGGGCTGGGAAGCTTTCTTT
clone size: .; D gene: .; V gene: TRBV4-1; J gene: TRBJ1-3; CDR3 protein: CASSPPRSSGNTIYF; CDR3 DNA: TGCGCCAGCAGCCCCCCCCGGAGCTCTGGAAACACCATATATTTT
clone size: few; D gene: TRBD2; V gene: TRBV7-9; J gene: TRBJ2-3; CDR3 protein: CASSLAIGGETDTQYF; CDR3 DNA: TGTGCCAGCAGCTTAGCGATCGGGGGGGAGACAGATACGCAGTATTTT
clone size: .; D gene: .; V gene: TRBV5-1; J gene: TRBJ1-1; CDR3 protein: CASSPVVRGGGTEAFF; CDR3 DNA: TGCGCCAGCAGCCCCGTGGTTAGGGGAGGGGGTACTGAAGCTTTCTTT
clone size: few; D gene: .; V gene: TRBV3-1/TRBV3-2; J gene: TRBJ1-6; CDR3 protein: CASSQDILTGTNSPLHF; CDR3 DNA: TGTGCCAGCAGCCAAGATATCTTGACAGGAACTAATTCACCCCTCCACTTT
clone size: .; D gene: .; V gene: TRBV6-1; J gene: TRBJ2-1; CDR3 protein: CASSEDAGLYNEQFF; CDR3 DNA: TGTGCCAGCAGTGAAGATGCGGGCCTCTACAATGAGCAGTTCTTC
clone size: .; D gene: .; V gene: TRBV5-1; J gene: TRBJ2-7; CDR3 protein: CASSLGGLGDEQYF; CDR3 DNA: TGCGCCAGCAGCTTGGGGGGGCTAGGAGACGAGCAGTACTTC
clone size: .; D gene: .; V gene: TRBV27; J gene: TRBJ1-5; CDR3 protein: CASRHWGEANQPQHF; CDR3 DNA: TGTGCCAGCAGACATTGGGGGGAGGCAAATCAGCCCCAGCATTTT
clone size: .; D gene: .; V gene: TRBV6-5; J gene: TRBJ1-4; CDR3 protein: CASTRQPAGELFF; CDR3 DNA: TGTGCCAGCACAAGACAGCCCGCCGGAGAACTGTTTTTT
clone size: .; D gene: TRBD1; V gene: TRBV30; J gene: TRBJ1-1; CDR3 protein: CAWNAGTGNTEAFF; CDR3 DNA: TGTGCCTGGAACGCAGGGACAGGGAACACTGAAGCTTTCTTT
clone size: .; D gene: .; V gene: TRBV2; J gene: TRBJ1-4; CDR3 protein: CASSEGSGEKLFF; CDR3 DNA: TGTGCCAGCAGTGAGGGGAGCGGGGAAAAACTGTTTTTT
clone size: .; D gene: TRBD1; V gene: TRBV6-5; J gene: TRBJ1-1; CDR3 protein: CASSTQGGLIEAFF; CDR3 DNA: TGTGCCAGCAGTACCCAGGGGGGTCTCATTGAAGCTTTCTTT
clone size: .; D gene: TRBD1; V gene: TRBV5-1; J gene: TRBJ2-3; CDR3 protein: CASSFGTGLTDTQYF; CDR3 DNA: TGCGCCAGCAGCTTCGGGACAGGGCTCACAGATACGCAGTATTTT
clone size: .; D gene: .; V gene: TRBV28; J gene: TRBJ1-6; CDR3 protein: CASSSGNSPLHF; CDR3 DNA: TGTGCCAGCAGTTCGGGGAATTCACCCCTCCACTTT
clone size: .; D gene: TRBD2; V gene: TRBV15; J gene: TRBJ2-7; CDR3 protein: CATAGIRAGHEQYF; CDR3 DNA: TGTGCCACAGCGGGAATCAGGGCGGGCCACGAGCAGTACTTC
clone size: .; D gene: .; V gene: TRBV5-1; J gene: TRBJ1-2; CDR3 protein: CASRKSREGGYTF; CDR3 DNA: TGCGCCAGCAGGAAGAGCAGGGAGGGAGGCTACACCTTC
clone size: once; D gene: .; V gene: TRBV10-3; J gene: TRBJ2-7; CDR3 protein: CAISELTGEGEQYF; CDR3 DNA: TGTGCCATCAGTGAGTTGACAGGGGAGGGCGAGCAGTACTTC
clone size: .; D gene: .; V gene: TRBV5-6; J gene: TRBJ2-6; CDR3 protein: CASGVWSSGANVLTF; CDR3 DNA: TGTGCCAGCGGAGTGTGGAGCTCTGGGGCCAACGTCCTGACTTTC
clone size: .; D gene: TRBD1; V gene: TRBV19; J gene: TRBJ2-7; CDR3 protein: CASSTGQGASYEQYF; CDR3 DNA: TGTGCCAGTAGTACGGGACAGGGGGCTTCCTACGAGCAGTACTTC
clone size: .; D gene: .; V gene: TRBV24-1; J gene: TRBJ2-7; CDR3 protein: CAIRGEQYF; CDR3 DNA: TGTGCCATACGGGGCGAGCAGTACTTC
clone size: .; D gene: TRBD1; V gene: TRBV29-1; J gene: TRBJ1-2; CDR3 protein: CSVGTGPYGYTF; CDR3 DNA: TGCAGCGTTGGGACAGGCCCCTATGGCTACACCTTC
clone size: .; D gene: .; V gene: TRBV21-1; J gene: TRBJ1-5; CDR3 protein: CASSKHDRDGRIGNQPQHF; CDR3 DNA: TGTGCCAGCAGCAAACACGACAGGGACGGACGTATCGGCAATCAGCCCCAGCATTTT
clone size: .; D gene: TRBD1; V gene: TRBV24-1; J gene: TRBJ1-5; CDR3 protein: CATAGGANQPQHF; CDR3 DNA: TGTGCCACCGCAGGGGGCGCAAATCAGCCCCAGCATTTT
clone size: .; D gene: TRBD1; V gene: TRBV6-1; J gene: TRBJ2-7; CDR3 protein: CASSEAGTGTYEQYF; CDR3 DNA: TGTGCCAGCAGTGAAGCCGGGACAGGAACCTACGAGCAGTACTTC
clone size: .; D gene: .; V gene: TRBV28; J gene: TRBJ2-7; CDR3 protein: CASSFPLTYEQYF; CDR3 DNA: TGTGCCAGCAGTTTCCCATTAACTTACGAGCAGTACTTC
clone size: .; D gene: TRBD2; V gene: TRBV11-2; J gene: TRBJ2-3; CDR3 protein: CASSRSGTSGPLTDTQYF; CDR3 DNA: TGTGCCAGCAGCCGATCCGGGACTAGCGGACCGCTCACAGATACGCAGTATTTT
clone size: .; D gene: TRBD2; V gene: TRBV6-5; J gene: TRBJ2-7; CDR3 protein: CASTRSSGEQYF; CDR3 DNA: TGTGCCAGCACCCGATCTAGCGGCGAGCAGTACTTC
clone size: .; D gene: .; V gene: TRBV14; J gene: TRBJ1-6; CDR3 protein: CASSLGGSPLHF; CDR3 DNA: TGTGCCAGCAGCCTAGGGGGTTCACCCCTCCACTTT
clone size: .; D gene: .; V gene: TRBV30; J gene: TRBJ1-6; CDR3 protein: CAWEQGFSYNSPLHF; CDR3 DNA: TGTGCCTGGGAACAGGGTTTTTCCTATAATTCACCCCTCCACTTT
clone size: .; D gene: .; V gene: TRBV4-2; J gene: TRBJ2-7; CDR3 protein: CASSQEASSATYEQYF; CDR3 DNA: TGTGCCAGCAGCCAAGAGGCCTCTAGCGCTACCTACGAGCAGTACTTC
clone size: .; D gene: .; V gene: TRBV18; J gene: TRBJ2-2; CDR3 protein: CASSPRGVANTGELFF; CDR3 DNA: TGTGCCAGCTCACCACGAGGAGTCGCGAACACCGGGGAGCTGTTTTTT
clone size: .; D gene: .; V gene: TRBV14; J gene: TRBJ2-7; CDR3 protein: CASSPGARDSAQYF; CDR3 DNA: TGTGCCAGCAGCCCAGGGGCGAGAGATAGTGCGCAGTACTTC
clone size: .; D gene: .; V gene: TRBV6-4; J gene: TRBJ1-2; CDR3 protein: CASSPFQGEGYGYTF; CDR3 DNA: TGTGCCAGCAGTCCTTTCCAGGGTGAAGGATATGGCTACACCTTC
clone size: .; D gene: .; V gene: TRBV6-2/TRBV6-3; J gene: TRBJ1-5; CDR3 protein: CASSSGGPNQPQHF; CDR3 DNA: TGTGCCAGCAGTTCTGGGGGCCCCAATCAGCCCCAGCATTTT
clone size: .; D gene: .; V gene: TRBV4-1; J gene: TRBJ1-2; CDR3 protein: CASSQDTDYGYTF; CDR3 DNA: TGCGCCAGCAGCCAAGATACAGACTATGGCTACACCTTC
clone size: .; D gene: TRBD1; V gene: TRBV7-8; J gene: TRBJ1-4; CDR3 protein: CASSLRQGLGKLFF; CDR3 DNA: TGTGCCAGCAGCTTACGACAGGGGCTGGGGAAACTGTTTTTT
clone size: .; D gene: TRBD2; V gene: TRBV5-1; J gene: TRBJ2-7; CDR3 protein: CASRVAGASYEQYF; CDR3 DNA: TGCGCCAGCAGAGTAGCGGGAGCGTCCTACGAGCAGTACTTC
clone size: .; D gene: .; V gene: TRBV28; J gene: TRBJ2-7; CDR3 protein: CASSLQGAYEQYF; CDR3 DNA: TGTGCCAGCAGTTTGCAGGGCGCCTACGAGCAGTACTTC
clone size: few; D gene: .; V gene: TRBV5-1; J gene: TRBJ2-1; CDR3 protein: CASSPPGSYNEQFF; CDR3 DNA: TGCGCCAGCAGCCCCCCGGGCTCCTACAATGAGCAGTTCTTC
clone size: once; D gene: TRBD2; V gene: TRBV7-2; J gene: TRBJ2-7; CDR3 protein: CASSADRGAYEQYF; CDR3 DNA: TGTGCCAGCAGCGCGGATCGGGGGGCCTACGAGCAGTACTTC
clone size: once; D gene: .; V gene: TRBV18; J gene: TRBJ1-1; CDR3 protein: CASSPGEASTEAFF; CDR3 DNA: TGTGCCAGCTCACCGGGGGAGGCGAGCACTGAAGCTTTCTTT
clone size: .; D gene: .; V gene: TRBV28; J gene: TRBJ1-3; CDR3 protein: CASSWAQGYSGNTIYF; CDR3 DNA: TGTGCCAGCAGCTGGGCCCAGGGCTACTCTGGAAACACCATATATTTT
clone size: once; D gene: TRBD2; V gene: TRBV9; J gene: TRBJ2-3; CDR3 protein: CASSASSGAGADTQYF; CDR3 DNA: TGTGCCAGCAGCGCCTCTAGCGGGGCGGGTGCAGATACGCAGTATTTT
clone size: .; D gene: TRBD2; V gene: TRBV19; J gene: TRBJ2-4; CDR3 protein: CASRTAGGRNIQYF; CDR3 DNA: TGTGCCAGTAGGACGGCGGGGGGCCGAAACATTCAGTACTTC
clone size: few; D gene: TRBD2; V gene: TRBV7-2; J gene: TRBJ2-1; CDR3 protein: CASSRSGSTNDEQFF; CDR3 DNA: TGTGCCAGCAGCCGTAGCGGGAGCACTAACGATGAGCAGTTCTTC
clone size: .; D gene: TRBD2; V gene: TRBV7-2; J gene: TRBJ2-1; CDR3 protein: CASSLEGLAGVQQFF; CDR3 DNA: TGTGCCAGCAGCTTGGAGGGACTAGCGGGAGTGCAGCAGTTCTTC
clone size: .; D gene: .; V gene: TRBV30; J gene: TRBJ1-3; CDR3 protein: CAWRYLGYQGPDLGNTIYF; CDR3 DNA: TGTGCCTGGAGATATCTTGGGTATCAGGGGCCCGACCTTGGAAACACCATATATTTT
clone size: .; D gene: TRBD1; V gene: TRBV11-2; J gene: TRBJ2-7; CDR3 protein: CASSRTGDSYEQYF; CDR3 DNA: TGTGCCAGCAGCCGGACAGGGGACTCCTACGAGCAGTACTTC
clone size: .; D gene: .; V gene: TRBV12-3/TRBV12-4; J gene: TRBJ2-7; CDR3 protein: CASGKGPSYEQYF; CDR3 DNA: TGTGCCAGCGGGAAGGGGCCGAGCTACGAGCAGTACTTC
clone size: .; D gene: .; V gene: TRBV7-8; J gene: TRBJ2-7; CDR3 protein: CASSLVGQGGEQYF; CDR3 DNA: TGTGCCAGCAGCTTAGTCGGGCAGGGGGGCGAGCAGTACTTC
clone size: few; D gene: TRBD1; V gene: TRBV6-5; J gene: TRBJ2-7; CDR3 protein: CASDRGTYEQYF; CDR3 DNA: TGTGCCAGCGACAGGGGAACTTACGAGCAGTACTTC
clone size: .; D gene: TRBD1; V gene: TRBV11-2; J gene: TRBJ2-2; CDR3 protein: CASSARVQGAGELFF; CDR3 DNA: TGTGCCAGCAGCGCGAGGGTGCAGGGGGCCGGGGAGCTGTTTTTT